This TCR beta chain originates from a study of blood T cell repertoires in COVID-19. Overall study: T cells, B-cell-depleted T cells, or PBMCs supplied cDNA or gDNA.

The method was immunoSEQ multiplex PCR; TCRdb's version includes in-frame clones alone and lacks a portion of them. Found here are roughly 120,000 clones, roughly 90% of them singletons; the top ten hold 4% to 5%. The V gene's germline CDR1 is MNHEY and CDR2 SVGEGT. V dropped 6 bases and J dropped 2; count of bases not matched to a gene: 7. The CDR3 length is 14 residues. Sequencing used peripheral blood. This TCR was sampled from a man aged 55 to 70 with COVID-19, enrolled during active disease. The V gene is TRBV6-2 or TRBV6-3, the J gene TRBJ2-7, with 7 nucleotides matching TRBD1. DNA for the CDR3: TGTGCCAGCAGCCTCCCGACAGGGACCTACGAGCAGTACTTC. Translation gives CASSLPTGTYEQYF.